This TCR beta chain originates from a study of regulatory T cells in long-lasting Graves disease. Relying on iRepertoire HTBI primers and Arm-PCR of CDR3 regions, the team built TCR beta libraries. TCRdb reprocessed the multiplex PCR reads with MiXCR, giving one entry per CDR3 protein. The repertoire includes 450,000 to 500,000 distinct CDR3 sequences, 15% to 20% of them detected once, and over 9% sits in the top ten. Documented time point: newly diagnosed GD, antithyroid drugs for less than 3 months. Isolated PBMC RNA provided the starting material for the TCR library. Note on this clonotype: Its antigen is currently unknown.

Study observations and caveats: Patients with persistent Graves' had lower TCR diversity than newly diagnosed patients.

The sample was also reused in another study, on T cells in Graves' hyperthyroidism and ophthalmopathy. That paper adds: Orbital computed tomography and thyroid ultrasound, together with serum TRAb and thyroxine and clinical symptoms, were used for diagnoses. HTBI primers were the set used in a first-round RT-PCR of the TCR CDR3.

The specimen was peripheral blood mononuclear cells (PBMCs), collected at new diagnosis, from a patient treated with antithyroid drugs. This TCR came from a middle-aged man with Graves disease.

The CDR3 reads CASSLKGQRVYEQYF. CDR3 bases: TGTGCCAGCAGCTTGAAAGGGCAGAGGGTCTACGAGCAGTACTTC. V gene TRBV5-4 combines with J gene TRBJ2-7, with TRBD2 as a possible D gene (5 bases). CDR1 and CDR2 (germline): SGHNT, YYREEE (reference sequence). The CDR3 is 15 amino acids. Trimming removed 1 base from V and 3 bases from J, with 14 bases in between.